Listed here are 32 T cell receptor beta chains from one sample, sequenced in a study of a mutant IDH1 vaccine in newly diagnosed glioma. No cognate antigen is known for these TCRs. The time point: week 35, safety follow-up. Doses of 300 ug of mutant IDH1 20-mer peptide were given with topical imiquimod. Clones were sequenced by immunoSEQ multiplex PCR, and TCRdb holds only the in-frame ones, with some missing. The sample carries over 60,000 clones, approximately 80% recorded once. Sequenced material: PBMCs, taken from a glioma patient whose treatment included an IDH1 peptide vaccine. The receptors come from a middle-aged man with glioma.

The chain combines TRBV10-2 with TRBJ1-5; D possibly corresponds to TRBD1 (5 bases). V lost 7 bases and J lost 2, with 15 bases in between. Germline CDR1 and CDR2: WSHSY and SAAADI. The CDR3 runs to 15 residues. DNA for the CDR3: TGCGCCAGCACAGGATTGGGGGGTGGCAATCAGCCCCAGCATTTT. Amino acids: CASTGLGGGNQPQHF.

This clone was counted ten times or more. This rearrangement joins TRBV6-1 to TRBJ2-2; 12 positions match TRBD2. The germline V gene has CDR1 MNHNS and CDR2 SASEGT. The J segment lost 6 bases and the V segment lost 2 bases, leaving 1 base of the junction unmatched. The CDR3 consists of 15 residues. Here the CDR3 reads CASSELAGGPGELFF. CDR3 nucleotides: TGTGCCAGCAGTGAACTAGCGGGGGGGCCCGGGGAGCTGTTTTTT.

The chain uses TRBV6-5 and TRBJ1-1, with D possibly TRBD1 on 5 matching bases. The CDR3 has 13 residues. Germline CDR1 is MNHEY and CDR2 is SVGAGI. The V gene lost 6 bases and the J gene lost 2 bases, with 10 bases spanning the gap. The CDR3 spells CASRVTDNTEAFF. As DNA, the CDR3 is TGTGCCAGCAGGGTGACAGATAACACTGAAGCTTTCTTT.

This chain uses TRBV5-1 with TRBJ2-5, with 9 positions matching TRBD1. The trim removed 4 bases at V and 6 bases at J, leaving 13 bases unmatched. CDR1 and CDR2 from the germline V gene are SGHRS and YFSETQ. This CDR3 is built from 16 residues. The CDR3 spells CASSAGTATGGKTQYF. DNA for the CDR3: TGCGCCAGCAGCGCTGGGACCGCGACAGGGGGAAAGACCCAGTACTTC.

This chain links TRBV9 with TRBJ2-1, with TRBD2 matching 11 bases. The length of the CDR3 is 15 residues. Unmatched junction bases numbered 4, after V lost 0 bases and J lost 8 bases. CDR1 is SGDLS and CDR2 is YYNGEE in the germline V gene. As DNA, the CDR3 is TGTGCCAGCAGCGTAGTAGCGGGGGGGTTCGATGAGCAGTTCTTC. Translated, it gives CASSVVAGGFDEQFF.

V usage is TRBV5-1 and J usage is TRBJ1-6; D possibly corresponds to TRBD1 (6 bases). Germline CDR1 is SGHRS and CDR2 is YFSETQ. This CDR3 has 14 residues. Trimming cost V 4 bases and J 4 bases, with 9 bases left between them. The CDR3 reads CASSADRYNSPLHF. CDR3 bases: TGCGCCAGCAGCGCTGACAGGTATAATTCACCCCTCCACTTT.

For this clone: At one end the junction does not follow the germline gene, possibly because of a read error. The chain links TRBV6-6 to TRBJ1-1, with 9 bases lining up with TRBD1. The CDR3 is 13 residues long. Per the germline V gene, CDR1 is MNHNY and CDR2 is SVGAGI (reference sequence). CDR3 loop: CASRGQGKAEAFF. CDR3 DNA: TGCGCCAGCAGGGGACAGGGCAAGGCTGAAGCTTTCTTT.

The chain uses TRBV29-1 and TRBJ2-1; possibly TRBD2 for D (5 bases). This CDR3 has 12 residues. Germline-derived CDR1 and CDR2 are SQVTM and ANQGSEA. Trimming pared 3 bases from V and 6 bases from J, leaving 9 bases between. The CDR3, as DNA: TGCAGCGTTGAGCGGACTTCCAATGAGCAGTTCTTC. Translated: CSVERTSNEQFF.

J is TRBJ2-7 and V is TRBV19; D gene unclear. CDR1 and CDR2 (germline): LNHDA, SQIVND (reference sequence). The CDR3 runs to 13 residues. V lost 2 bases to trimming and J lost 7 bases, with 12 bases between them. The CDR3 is CASSISGSLEQYF. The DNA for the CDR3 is TGTGCCAGTAGTATAAGTGGAAGCCTGGAGCAGTACTTC.

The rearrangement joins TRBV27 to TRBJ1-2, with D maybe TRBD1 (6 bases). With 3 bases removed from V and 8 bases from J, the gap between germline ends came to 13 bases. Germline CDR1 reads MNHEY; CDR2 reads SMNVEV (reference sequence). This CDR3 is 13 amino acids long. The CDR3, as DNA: TGTGCCAGCAGTTTTGGGGGGGCGCTGGGCTACACCTTC. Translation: CASSFGGALGYTF.

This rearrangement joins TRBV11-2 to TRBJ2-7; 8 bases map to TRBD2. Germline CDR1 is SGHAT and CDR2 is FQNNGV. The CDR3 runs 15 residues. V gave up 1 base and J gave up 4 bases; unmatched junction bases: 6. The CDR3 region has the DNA TGTGCCAGCAGCTTAGTTCCGGGAGGGCCATACGAGCAGTACTTC. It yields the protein CASSLVPGGPYEQYF.

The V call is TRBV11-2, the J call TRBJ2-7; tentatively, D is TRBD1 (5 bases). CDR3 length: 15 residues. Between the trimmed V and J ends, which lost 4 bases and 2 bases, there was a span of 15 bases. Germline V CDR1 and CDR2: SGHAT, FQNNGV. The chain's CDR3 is CASSSAGHEAYEQYF. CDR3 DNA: TGTGCCAGCAGCTCAGCCGGACACGAAGCCTACGAGCAGTACTTC.

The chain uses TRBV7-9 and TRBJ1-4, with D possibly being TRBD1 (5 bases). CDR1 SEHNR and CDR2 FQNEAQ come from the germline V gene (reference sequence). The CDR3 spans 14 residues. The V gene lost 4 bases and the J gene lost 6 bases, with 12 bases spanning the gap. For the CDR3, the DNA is TGTGCCAGCAGCTCGTACGGAGGGGATGAAAAACTGTTTTTT. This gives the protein CASSSYGGDEKLFF.

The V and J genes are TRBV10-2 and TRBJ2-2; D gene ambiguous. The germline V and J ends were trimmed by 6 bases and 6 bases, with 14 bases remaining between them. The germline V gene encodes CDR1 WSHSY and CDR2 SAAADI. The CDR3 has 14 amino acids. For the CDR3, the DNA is TGCGCCAGCAGGGGCCCGACGAAATCCGGGGAGCTGTTTTTT. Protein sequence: CASRGPTKSGELFF.

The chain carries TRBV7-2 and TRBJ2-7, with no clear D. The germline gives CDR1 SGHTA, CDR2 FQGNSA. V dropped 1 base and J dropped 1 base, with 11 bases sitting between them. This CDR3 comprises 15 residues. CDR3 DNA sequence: TGTGCCAGCAGCTTAGATCAAGGCGGTTCCTACGAGCAGTACTTC. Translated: CASSLDQGGSYEQYF.

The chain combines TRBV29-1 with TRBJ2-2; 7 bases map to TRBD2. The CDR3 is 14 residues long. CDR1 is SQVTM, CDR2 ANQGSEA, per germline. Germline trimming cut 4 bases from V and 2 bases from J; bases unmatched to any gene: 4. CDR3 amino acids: CSVVGRGNTGELFF. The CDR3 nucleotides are TGCAGCGTTGTAGGGAGGGGAAACACCGGGGAGCTGTTTTTT.

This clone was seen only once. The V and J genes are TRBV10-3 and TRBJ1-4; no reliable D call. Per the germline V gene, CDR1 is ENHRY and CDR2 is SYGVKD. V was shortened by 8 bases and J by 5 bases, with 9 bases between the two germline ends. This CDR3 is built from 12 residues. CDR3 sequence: CAIRSGNEKLFF. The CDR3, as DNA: TGTGCCATCCGGTCGGGGAATGAAAAACTGTTTTTT.

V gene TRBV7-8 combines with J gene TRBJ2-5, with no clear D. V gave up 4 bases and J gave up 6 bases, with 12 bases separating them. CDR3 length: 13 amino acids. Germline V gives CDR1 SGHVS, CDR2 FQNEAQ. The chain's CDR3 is CASSSPPSKTQYF. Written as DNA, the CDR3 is TGTGCCAGCAGCTCTCCCCCCAGTAAGACCCAGTACTTC.

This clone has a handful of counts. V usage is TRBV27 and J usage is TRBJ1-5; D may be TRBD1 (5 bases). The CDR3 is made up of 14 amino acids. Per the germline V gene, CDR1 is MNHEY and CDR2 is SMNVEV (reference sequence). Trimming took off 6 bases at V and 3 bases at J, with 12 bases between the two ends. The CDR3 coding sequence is TGTGCCAGCAGGCATGGGGCACCCAATCAGCCCCAGCATTTT. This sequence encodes CASRHGAPNQPQHF.

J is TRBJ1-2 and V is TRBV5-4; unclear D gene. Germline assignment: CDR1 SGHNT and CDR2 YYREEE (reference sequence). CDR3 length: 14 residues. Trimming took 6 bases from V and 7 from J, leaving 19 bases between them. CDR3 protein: CASNSIRGRGGYTF. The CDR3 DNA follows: TGTGCCAGCAACTCCATACGGGGTCGAGGTGGCTACACCTTC.

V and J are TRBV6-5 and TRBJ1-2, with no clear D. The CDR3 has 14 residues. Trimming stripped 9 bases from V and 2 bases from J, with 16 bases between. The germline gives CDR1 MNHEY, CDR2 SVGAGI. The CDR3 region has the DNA TGTGCCAGTCGGCCTAACGGGCCCAACTATGGCTACACCTTC. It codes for CASRPNGPNYGYTF.

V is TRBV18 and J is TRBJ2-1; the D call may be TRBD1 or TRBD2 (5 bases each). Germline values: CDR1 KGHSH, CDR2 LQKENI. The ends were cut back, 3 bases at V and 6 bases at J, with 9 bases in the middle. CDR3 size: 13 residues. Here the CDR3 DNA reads TGTGCCAGCTCACCGGGTGGGGGCAATGAGCAGTTCTTC. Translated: CASSPGGGNEQFF.

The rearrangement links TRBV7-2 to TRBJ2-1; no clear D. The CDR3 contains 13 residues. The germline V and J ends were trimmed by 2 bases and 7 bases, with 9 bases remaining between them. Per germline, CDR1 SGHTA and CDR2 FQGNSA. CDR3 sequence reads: CASSLSFRNEQFF. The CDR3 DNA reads TGTGCCAGCAGCTTAAGTTTTCGGAATGAGCAGTTCTTC.

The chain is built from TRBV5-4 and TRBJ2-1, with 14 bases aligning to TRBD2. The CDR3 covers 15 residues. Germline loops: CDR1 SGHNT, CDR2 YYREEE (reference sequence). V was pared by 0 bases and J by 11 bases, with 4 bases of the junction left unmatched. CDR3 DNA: TGTGCCAGCAGCTTGGGACTAGCGGGAGGGCCCCAGCAGTTCTTC. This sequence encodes CASSLGLAGGPQQFF.

The chain's CDR3 is CASSLGPVSYEQYF. CDR3 bases: TGCGCCAGCAGCTTGGGTCCGGTATCCTACGAGCAGTACTTC. The V and J genes are TRBV5-1 and TRBJ2-7; D not certain. The ends were cut back, 0 bases at V and 1 base at J, with 8 bases in the middle. Germline loops: CDR1 SGHRS, CDR2 YFSETQ. This CDR3 has 14 residues.

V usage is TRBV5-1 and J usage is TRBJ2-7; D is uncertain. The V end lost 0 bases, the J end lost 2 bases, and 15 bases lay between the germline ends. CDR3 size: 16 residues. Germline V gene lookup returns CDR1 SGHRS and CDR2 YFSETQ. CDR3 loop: CASSLEFRRSTYEQYF. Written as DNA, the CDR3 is TGCGCCAGCAGCTTGGAGTTTCGCCGGTCGACCTACGAGCAGTACTTC.

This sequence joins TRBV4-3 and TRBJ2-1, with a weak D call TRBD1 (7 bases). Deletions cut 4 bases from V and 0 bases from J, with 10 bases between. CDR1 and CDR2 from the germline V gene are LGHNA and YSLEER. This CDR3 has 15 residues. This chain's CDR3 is CASSRQGGSYNEQFF. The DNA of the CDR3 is TGCGCCAGCAGCCGGCAGGGGGGCTCCTACAATGAGCAGTTCTTC.

The CDR3 is CASSQDETGGAYNEQFF. CDR3 sequence (DNA): TGCGCCAGCAGCCAAGATGAGACGGGAGGGGCCTACAATGAGCAGTTCTTC. This chain joins TRBV4-1 and TRBJ2-1, with 8 bases aligning to TRBD2. Germline CDR1 and CDR2: MGHRA and YSYEKL. With V trimmed by 0 bases and J by 2 bases, 6 bases remained unmatched. This CDR3 is 17 amino acids long.

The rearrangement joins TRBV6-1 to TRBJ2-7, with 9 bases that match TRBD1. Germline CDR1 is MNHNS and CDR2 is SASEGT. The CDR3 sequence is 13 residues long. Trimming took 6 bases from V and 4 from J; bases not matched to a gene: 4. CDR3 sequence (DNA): TGTGCCAGCAGACAGGGGGCACAGTACGAGCAGTACTTC. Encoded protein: CASRQGAQYEQYF.

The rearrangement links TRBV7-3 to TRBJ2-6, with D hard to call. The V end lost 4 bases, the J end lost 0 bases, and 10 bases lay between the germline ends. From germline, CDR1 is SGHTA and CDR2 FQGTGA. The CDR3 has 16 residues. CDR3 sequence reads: CASSSSRASGANVLTF. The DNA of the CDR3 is TGTGCCAGCAGCTCCTCCCGGGCCTCTGGGGCCAACGTCCTGACTTTC.

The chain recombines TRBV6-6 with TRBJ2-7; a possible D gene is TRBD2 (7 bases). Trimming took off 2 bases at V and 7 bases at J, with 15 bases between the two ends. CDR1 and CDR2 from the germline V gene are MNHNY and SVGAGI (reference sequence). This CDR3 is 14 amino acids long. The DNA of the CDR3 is TGTGCCAGCAGTTACGTAGTGAGGGGGGGGGAGCAGTACTTC. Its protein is CASSYVVRGGEQYF.

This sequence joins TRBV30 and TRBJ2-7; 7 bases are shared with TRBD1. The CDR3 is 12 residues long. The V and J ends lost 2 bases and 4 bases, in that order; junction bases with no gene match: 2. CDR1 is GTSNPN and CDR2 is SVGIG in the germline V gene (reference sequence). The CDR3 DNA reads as TGTGCCTGGAGTAGACAGGGTTACGAGCAGTACTTC. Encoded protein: CAWSRQGYEQYF.